Reported below is one TCR beta chain. This entry comes from a study of cytomegalovirus exposure and HLA in healthy donors. Germline trimming cut 0 bases from V and 6 bases from J; bases unmatched to any gene: 6. The CDR3 totals 15 residues. CDR1 is SQVTM and CDR2 is ANQGSEA in the germline V gene. The primer mix had 60 Vbeta and 13 Jbeta primers. Clones were read by immunoSEQ multiplex PCR, and TCRdb kept only the in-frame ones, dropping some. In the table there are some 180,000 clones, around 83% of which are singletons. Sequenced sample: PBMCs. The chain is built from TRBV29-1 and TRBJ2-1, with TRBD1 matching 9 bases. The TCR sequence derives from a girl between 2 and 10 years old in good health and CMV-seropositive. CDR3: CSVEDPGQGPNEQFF. The CDR3 DNA reads TGCAGCGTTGAAGATCCGGGACAGGGTCCCAATGAGCAGTTCTTC.